This entry lists 21 T cell receptor beta chains sequenced from one sample in a study of T-cell memory formation after mild COVID-19. TCRdb reprocessed the 5' RACE reads via MiXCR and lists one record per CDR3 protein. The table has about 180,000 distinct CDR3 sequences, around 15% seen once. Sequencing was performed on PBMCs or a T cell subset sorted from them (not recorded which). These receptors all stem from an adult woman who had mild COVID-19 (a few samples of this study predate the infection). Cell type and time point are not known.

This chain joins TRBV7-2 and TRBJ1-2; TRBD1 aligns across 8 bases. Per germline, CDR1 SGHTA and CDR2 FQGNSA. J lost 1 base, V lost 5 bases, and 3 bases had no gene match. This CDR3 is built from 14 residues. CDR3 in amino acids: CASSPDRDNYGYTF. CDR3 DNA sequence: TGTGCCAGCAGCCCGGACAGGGATAACTATGGCTACACCTTC.

The rearrangement joins TRBV11-1 to TRBJ2-2, with TRBD2 matching 11 bases. Trimming cost V 5 bases and J 4 bases; bases outside gene matches: 6. This CDR3 has 16 amino acids. Germline CDR1 and CDR2: SGHAT and FQDESV (reference sequence). CDR3 DNA sequence: TGTGCCAGCAGCCTTCTAGCGGGGGGTGGCACCGGGGAGCTGTTTTTT. Its protein product is CASSLLAGGGTGELFF. Full variable domain (rest looked up from reference TRBV11-1 and TRBJ2-2): EAEVAQSPRYKITEKSQAVAFWCDPISGHATLYWYRQILGQGPELLVQFQDESVVDDSQLPKDRFSAERLKGVDSTLKIQPAELGDSAMYLCASSLLAGGGTGELFFGEGSRLTVL.

In its sample, this clonotype was seen a few times. The rearrangement joins TRBV6-1 to TRBJ2-5; 14 nucleotides match TRBD2. The V segment lost 6 bases and the J segment 5 bases; nucleotides outside the gene matches: 2. This CDR3 spans 14 amino acids. Germline CDR1 MNHNS, CDR2 SASEGT. The CDR3 loop reads CASRRLAGGETQYF. The CDR3 bases are TGTGCCAGCAGGCGACTAGCGGGGGGGGAGACCCAGTACTTC.

This clonotype has just a few counts. The V call is TRBV19, the J call TRBJ2-4, with D possibly matching TRBD2 (6 bases). V lost 5 bases to trimming and J lost 0 bases, with 17 bases between them. Germline V lookup: CDR1 LNHDA, CDR2 SQIVND (reference sequence). CDR3 length: 17 amino acids. CDR3 region: CASSAQRAGLAKNIQYF. The CDR3 coding sequence is TGTGCCAGTAGTGCCCAACGCGCGGGACTAGCCAAAAACATTCAGTACTTC.

This clonotype was counted only a few times. This chain links TRBV24-1 with TRBJ2-6; D is unclear. Germline CDR1 KGHDR, CDR2 SFDVKD. The CDR3 extends over 17 amino acids. V was trimmed by 2 bases and J by 2 bases, leaving 12 bases between them. The CDR3 protein is CATSDSTGPTGANVLTF. CDR3 coding DNA: TGTGCCACCAGTGATTCCACGGGCCCAACTGGGGCCAACGTCCTGACTTTC.

For the CDR3, the DNA is TGTGCCAGCAGCCCCCGGTCCGGGGGCGACGAGCAGTACTTC. Protein: CASSPRSGGDEQYF. This chain links TRBV3-1 with TRBJ2-7; D is tentatively TRBD1 or TRBD2 (6 bases each). Germline CDR1 LGHDT, CDR2 YNNKEL (reference sequence). The V and J ends lost 4 bases and 5 bases respectively, with 15 bases between them. The CDR3 runs 14 residues.

The table lists this clonotype with a few counts. The V and J genes are TRBV15 and TRBJ2-1; possibly TRBD1 or TRBD2 for D (5 bases each). V lost 1 base and J lost 0, with 19 bases in between. The CDR3 sequence is 19 residues long. Germline assignment: CDR1 LNHNV and CDR2 YYDKDF (reference sequence). The CDR3 is CATSRVGTVGRGSYNEQFF. DNA for the CDR3: TGTGCCACCAGCAGAGTGGGGACGGTGGGAAGGGGCTCCTACAATGAGCAGTTCTTC.

This clonotype was found a few times. The V and J genes are TRBV15 and TRBJ2-2, with D perhaps matching TRBD1 or TRBD2 (5 bases each). Germline V CDR1 and CDR2: LNHNV, YYDKDF (reference sequence). The germline V and J ends were trimmed by 2 bases and 0 bases, with 10 bases remaining between them. This CDR3 spans 16 amino acids. The CDR3 here is CATSRLGPANTGELFF. The CDR3 nucleotides read TGTGCCACCAGCAGACTGGGACCGGCGAACACCGGGGAGCTGTTTTTT.

The rearrangement joins TRBV5-1 to TRBJ1-2; no firm D call. CDR3 length equals 16 residues. Trimming shortened V by 1 base and J by 4 bases, and 17 bases separated the two germline ends. In germline, CDR1 is SGHRS, CDR2 YFSETQ. The chain's CDR3 is CASSLLGTTRAYGYTF. CDR3 sequence (DNA): TGCGCCAGCAGCTTGTTGGGCACGACTAGGGCCTATGGCTACACCTTC.

The chain is built from TRBV20-1 and TRBJ1-1, with 8 nucleotides matching TRBD1. Germline V gene lookup returns CDR1 DFQATT and CDR2 SNEGSKA (reference sequence). The length of the CDR3 is 15 residues. The junction had 10 bases not matched to a gene; V was cut back by 2 bases and J by 5 bases. The CDR3 is CSARSLGQGWTEAFF. CDR3 bases: TGCAGTGCTAGATCCCTCGGACAGGGTTGGACTGAAGCTTTCTTT.

This clonotype was seen a few times. The chain carries TRBV6-2 or TRBV6-3 and TRBJ1-3; D is perhaps TRBD1 (6 bases). This CDR3 is built from 15 residues. In germline, CDR1 is MNHEY, CDR2 SVGEGT. V gave up 6 bases and J gave up 0 bases, with 12 bases separating them. The CDR3 bases are TGTGCCAGCAGCGAGACAGGATTCTCTGGAAACACCATATATTTT. It translates to CASSETGFSGNTIYF.

The J gene is TRBJ2-5, the V gene TRBV12-3 or TRBV12-4; TRBD1 aligns across 8 bases. J was trimmed by 2 bases and V by 3 bases; bases with no gene match: 2. This CDR3 is 14 amino acids long. For the CDR3, the DNA is TGTGCCAGCAGTTTCAGGGGGCATCAAGAGACCCAGTACTTC. This encodes CASSFRGHQETQYF.

This clonotype was counted only a few times. The CDR3 sequence: CATQSGGRDEQFF. Here the CDR3 DNA reads TGTGCCACGCAAAGCGGGGGACGGGATGAGCAGTTCTTC. V gene TRBV15 combines with J gene TRBJ2-1; 8 bases align to TRBD2. The V gene's germline CDR1 is LNHNV and CDR2 YYDKDF (reference sequence). The trim removed 9 bases at V and 8 bases at J, leaving 9 bases unmatched. This CDR3 comprises 13 residues.

This clonotype came up a few times. V and J are TRBV20-1 and TRBJ1-5; 8 nucleotides line up with TRBD1. The CDR3 runs 13 residues. Germline V gene data show CDR1 as DFQATT and CDR2 as SNEGSKA (reference sequence). Trimming removed 5 bases from V and 6 bases from J; junction bases left unmatched: 6. The CDR3 region is CSAHGQGTQPQHF. DNA of the CDR3: TGCAGTGCTCACGGACAGGGAACTCAGCCCCAGCATTTT.

The V and J genes are TRBV5-1 and TRBJ2-5; 7 bases are shared with TRBD1. Germline CDR1 is SGHRS and CDR2 is YFSETQ. Unmatched junction bases numbered 14, after V lost 4 bases and J lost 5 bases. This CDR3 spans 16 amino acids. The CDR3 DNA is TGCGCCAGCAGCCCGGGACAGTCAACTACGGGGGAGACCCAGTACTTC. The encoded protein is CASSPGQSTTGETQYF.

This clonotype has just a few counts. The chain combines TRBV9 with TRBJ2-7; perhaps TRBD2 as D (5 bases). Germline V gives CDR1 SGDLS, CDR2 YYNGEE. The CDR3 is 13 residues long. V dropped 4 bases and J dropped 5 bases, with 13 bases sitting between them. The DNA for the CDR3 is TGTGCCAGCAGCAAGGAGCAGACTAACGAGCAGTACTTC. This codes for CASSKEQTNEQYF.

The chain carries TRBV20-1 and TRBJ1-6, with 7 positions matching TRBD1. V dropped 1 base and J dropped 6; count of bases not matched to a gene: 3. The CDR3 is 14 residues long. The germline V gene has CDR1 DFQATT and CDR2 SNEGSKA (reference sequence). CDR3 sequence: CSARAGTANSPLHF. In nucleotides, the CDR3 is TGCAGTGCTAGAGCCGGGACAGCTAATTCACCCCTCCACTTT.

The table lists this clonotype with a few counts. This chain joins TRBV5-1 and TRBJ2-3, with unresolved D. The CDR3 totals 16 residues. Deletions cut 4 bases from V and 2 bases from J, with 17 bases between. CDR1 is SGHRS and CDR2 is YFSETQ in the germline V gene. CDR3 coding DNA: TGCGCCAGCAGCCCCCCCAAGTTCCAAGACACAGATACGCAGTATTTT. Amino acids: CASSPPKFQDTDTQYF.

The CDR3 region has the DNA TGTGCCAGCAGCCTGGAGGTTCCCGCAGATACGCAGTATTTT. This gives the protein CASSLEVPADTQYF. J is TRBJ2-3 and V is TRBV5-5, with D possibly being TRBD2 (5 bases). This CDR3 has 14 amino acids. The germline V gene encodes CDR1 SGHKS and CDR2 YYEKEE (reference sequence). The germline V and J ends were trimmed by 4 bases and 4 bases, with 13 bases remaining between them.

The genes are TRBV27 and TRBJ2-3, with D possibly being TRBD1 or TRBD2 (6 bases each). The CDR3 extends over 13 amino acids. V was shortened by 7 bases and J by 3 bases, with 11 bases between the two germline ends. Germline-derived CDR1 and CDR2 are MNHEY and SMNVEV (reference sequence). CDR3 sequence: CASTRGATDTQYF. The CDR3 DNA sequence: TGTGCCAGCACAAGGGGGGCTACAGATACGCAGTATTTT.

The genes are TRBV7-9 and TRBJ2-7, with TRBD1 as a possible D gene (6 bases). Trimming shortened V by 2 bases and J by 2 bases, and 13 bases separated the two germline ends. CDR3 size: 15 residues. Germline loops: CDR1 SEHNR, CDR2 FQNEAQ (reference sequence). CDR3 coding DNA: TGTGCCAGCAGCTTATCACGGGACACGACCTACGAGCAGTACTTC. The encoded protein is CASSLSRDTTYEQYF.